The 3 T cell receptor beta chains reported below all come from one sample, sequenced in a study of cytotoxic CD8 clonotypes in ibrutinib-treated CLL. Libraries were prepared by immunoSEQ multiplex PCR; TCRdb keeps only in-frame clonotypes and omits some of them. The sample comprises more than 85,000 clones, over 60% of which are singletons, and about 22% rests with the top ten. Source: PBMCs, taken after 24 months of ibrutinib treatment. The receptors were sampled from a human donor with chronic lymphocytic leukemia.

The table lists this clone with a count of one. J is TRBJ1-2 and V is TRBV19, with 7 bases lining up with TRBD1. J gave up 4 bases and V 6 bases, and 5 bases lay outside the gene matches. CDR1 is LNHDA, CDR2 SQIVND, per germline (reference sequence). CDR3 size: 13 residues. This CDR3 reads CASREQGSYGYTF. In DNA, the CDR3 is TGTGCCAGTAGGGAACAGGGGAGCTATGGCTACACCTTC. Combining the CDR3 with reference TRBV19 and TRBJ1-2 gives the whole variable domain DGGITQSPKYLFRKEGQNVTLSCEQNLNHDAMYWYRQDPGQGLRLIYYSQIVNDFQKGDIAEGYSVSREKKESFPLTVTSAQKNPTAFYLCASREQGSYGYTFGSGTRLTVV.

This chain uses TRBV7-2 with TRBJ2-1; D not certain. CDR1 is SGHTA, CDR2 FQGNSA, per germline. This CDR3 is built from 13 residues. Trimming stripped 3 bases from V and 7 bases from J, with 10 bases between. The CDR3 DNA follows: TGTGCCAGCAGCTTCTCCCCGGAGAATGAGCAGTTCTTC. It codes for CASSFSPENEQFF. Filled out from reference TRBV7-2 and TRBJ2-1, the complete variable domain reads GAGVSQSPSNKVTEKGKDVELRCDPISGHTALYWYRQSLGQGLEFLIYFQGNSAPDKSGLPSDRFSAERTGGSVSTLTIQRTQQEDSAVYLCASSFSPENEQFFGPGTRLTVL.

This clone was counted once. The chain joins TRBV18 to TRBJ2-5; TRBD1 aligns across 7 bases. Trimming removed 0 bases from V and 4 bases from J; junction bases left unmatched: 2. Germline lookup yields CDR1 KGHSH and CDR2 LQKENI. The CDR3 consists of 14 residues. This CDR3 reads CASSPPPGGETQYF. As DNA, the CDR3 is TGTGCCAGCTCACCACCGCCAGGGGGAGAGACCCAGTACTTC. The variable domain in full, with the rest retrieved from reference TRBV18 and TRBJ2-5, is NAGVMQNPRHLVRRRGQEARLRCSPMKGHSHVYWYRQLPEEGLKFMVYLQKENIIDESGMPKERFSAEFPKEGPSILRIQQVVRGDSAAYFCASSPPPGGETQYFGPGTRLLVL.